This T cell receptor beta chain was captured by sequencing in a study of blood T cell repertoires in COVID-19. This CDR3 spans 17 amino acids. Per germline, CDR1 SSHAT and CDR2 FNYEAQ (reference sequence). Recovered status in Cohort 3 required two negative PCRs, clearance, or symptom resolution. Assay: immunoSEQ multiplex PCR; the TCRdb copy retains only in-frame clones and omits some. The data contain approximately 380,000 clones, around 90% of them singletons. This clone was counted a single time. Germline and junction disagree at one end, which may indicate a read error. The sequencing sample was made of PBMCs or T cells enriched from blood (not recorded which). The TCR comes from a woman aged 18-30 years who had recovered from COVID-19. The chain couples TRBV7-7 to TRBJ2-3; 11 nucleotides match TRBD2. This CDR3 is CASSLWSSGGRADTQYF. CDR3 nucleotides: TGTGCTAGCAGCTTATGGTCTAGCGGGGGGCGAGCCGATACGCAGTATTTT. Complete variable domain (other parts from reference TRBV7-7 and TRBJ2-3): GAGVSQSPRYKVTKRGQDVTLRCDPISSHATLYWYQQALGQGPEFLTYFNYEAQPDKSGLPSDRFSAERPEGSISTLTIQRTEQRDSAMYRCASSLWSSGGRADTQYFGPGTRLTVL.